This entry lists 6 T cell receptor beta chains sequenced from one sample in a study of CD8+CD57+ T cells in acquired aplastic anemia. Investigators profiled TCR beta VDJ and CDR3 from genomic DNA template. Using its own MiXCR run on the reads, TCRdb lists one record per CDR3 protein. The table includes under 350,000 distinct CDR3 sequences, under 65% detected once. All patients picked for sequencing had shown, by flow cytometry, an expansion of CD8+CD57+ cells. Sequencing used sorted CD4+, CD8+, or CD8+CD57+ T cells (not recorded which) from PBMCs. The receptors derive from a human donor with aplastic anemia.

The V and J genes are TRBV29-1 and TRBJ2-5, with TRBD2 identical over 16 bases. With V trimmed by 4 bases and J by 4 bases, 12 bases remained unmatched. The CDR3 spans 18 residues. Per germline, CDR1 SQVTM and CDR2 ANQGSEA. CDR3: CSVVRGTSGRAVRETQYF. The CDR3 DNA reads as TGCAGCGTTGTTAGGGGGACTAGCGGGAGGGCAGTACGAGAGACCCAGTACTTC.

This chain links TRBV13 with TRBJ2-7, with 9 bases that match TRBD2. Germline assignment: CDR1 PRHDT and CDR2 FYEKMQ (reference sequence). J was trimmed by 7 bases and V by 8 bases; bases with no gene match: 9. The length of the CDR3 is 13 residues. This CDR3 reads CASRREGQSEQYF. In DNA form, the CDR3 reads TGTGCCAGCCGGCGGGAGGGTCAATCAGAGCAGTACTTC. Full variable domain (outside the CDR3, taken from reference TRBV13 and TRBJ2-7): AAGVIQSPRHLIKEKRETATLKCYPIPRHDTVYWYQQGPGQDPQFLISFYEKMQSDKGSIPDRFSAQQFSDYHSELNMSSLELGDSALYFCASRREGQSEQYFGPGTRLTVT.

In its sample, this clonotype was seen many times. V gene TRBV7-9 combines with J gene TRBJ1-1; a weak D match, TRBD1 (6 bases). The V end was cut by 5 bases, the J end by 11 bases, with 18 bases between. CDR1 and CDR2 from the germline V gene are SEHNR and FQNEAQ (reference sequence). This CDR3 is built from 13 residues. The CDR3 sequence: CASSHSTGNIAFF. In nucleotides, the CDR3 is TGTGCCAGCAGCCACTCGACAGGTAATATCGCTTTCTTT. The whole variable domain, remainder taken from reference TRBV7-9 and TRBJ1-1, is DTGVSQNPRHKITKRGQNVTFRCDPISEHNRLYWYRQTLGQGPEFLTYFQNEAQLEKSRLLSDRFSAERPKGSFSTLEIQRTEQGDSAMYLCASSHSTGNIAFFGQGTRLTVV.

V usage is TRBV7-8 and J usage is TRBJ1-2; maybe TRBD1 (6 bases). The ends were cut back, 3 bases at V and 5 bases at J, with 13 bases in the middle. The CDR3 contains 14 residues. The germline V gene encodes CDR1 SGHVS and CDR2 FQNEAQ. CDR3 bases: TGTGCCAGCAGCTTCGGACAGCGAGAGTATGGCTACACCTTC. Translating it yields CASSFGQREYGYTF.

The V call is TRBV3-2, the J call TRBJ2-7; the listed D gene, TRBD2, was not tested against the DNA. TRBV3-2 is annotated as a pseudogene. The CDR3 has 16 residues. The CDR3 region is CASSQEKLAGRDEQYF. CDR3 coding DNA: TGTGCCAGCAGCCAAGAGAAACTAGCGGGAAGGGACGAGCAGTACTTC.

The chain carries TRBV12-3 or TRBV12-4 and TRBJ2-7; possible D gene TRBD2, 5 bases. The CDR3 extends over 14 amino acids. Trimming cost V 5 bases and J 4 bases, with 15 bases left between them. The CDR3 bases are TGTGCCAGCAGTCCCTCAGAGCGGTCTTACGAGCAGTACTTC. This codes for CASSPSERSYEQYF.